This TCR beta chain was found in a study of regulatory T cells in long-lasting Graves disease. Study overall: Graves' patients who were just diagnosed had used antithyroid drugs for under 3 months. Study-wide points: The study found TRBV28, TRBJ1-2 and TRBJ2-5 favored in persistent disease.

The CDR3 has 15 residues. Trimming left V 0 bases short and J 1 base short, with 13 bases between. Germline CDR1 DFQATT, CDR2 SNEGSKA (reference sequence). According to the study, TCR beta libraries were built with iRepertoire HTBI primers and CDR3-region Arm-PCR. TCRdb independently ran MiXCR on the multiplex PCR reads; one entry per CDR3 protein. Of 400,000 to 550,000 distinct CDR3 sequences in the sample, over 15% are singletons; the top ten hold about 10%. Regarding time point: newly diagnosed GD, antithyroid drugs for less than 3 months. Isolated PBMC RNA provided the starting material for the TCR library. With EDTA tubes as the receptacles, around 10 milliliters of peripheral blood were drawn. This clonotype was counted ten times or more. What it recognizes is unknown. The sample was also reused in another study, on T cells in Graves' hyperthyroidism and ophthalmopathy. That paper notes: The HTBI primer set served for first-round RT-PCR of the TCR CDR3.

The sequence was collected from a woman between 25 and 40 years old with Graves disease. The sample was peripheral blood mononuclear cells (PBMCs), taken at new diagnosis, from a patient treated with antithyroid drugs. The V gene is TRBV20-1, the J gene TRBJ2-7; D remains ambiguous. The chain's CDR3 is CSARERRALSYEQYF. The CDR3, as DNA: TGCAGTGCTAGAGAGAGGCGAGCCCTATCCTACGAGCAGTACTTC.